Reported below is one T cell receptor beta chain. The CDR3 sequence is 18 residues long. Trimming took 5 bases from V and 0 from J, leaving 20 bases between them. CDR1 and CDR2 from the germline V gene are KGHDR and SFDVKD. This specimen belongs to a study of blood T cell repertoires in COVID-19. Profiled with immunoSEQ multiplex PCR; TCRdb holds only in-frame clones, not every one. Of 25,000 to 35,000 clones listed, over 75% are singletons. This chain links TRBV24-1 with TRBJ2-3, with D perhaps matching TRBD1 (5 bases). This receptor was taken from a human donor in a cohort sampled during active COVID-19. Material: peripheral blood. The CDR3 region is CATSGRPGSLFSTDTQYF. The CDR3 DNA follows: TGTGCCACCAGTGGCCGACCAGGGTCACTATTTAGCACAGATACGCAGTATTTT.